These 2 T cell receptor beta chains share one sample of origin, sequenced in a study of cytomegalovirus exposure and HLA in healthy donors. The PCR made use of 60 Vbeta and 13 Jbeta primers. Data came from immunoSEQ multiplex PCR; TCRdb stores just in-frame clones and leaves some out. The sample contains some 150,000 clones, around 80% of which appear only once. Sequencing was performed on PBMCs. The origin of the receptors is a woman in her 30s in good health and CMV-seropositive.

This chain links TRBV9 with TRBJ2-7; D call uncertain. The germline V and J ends were trimmed by 3 bases and 0 bases, with 7 bases remaining between them. There are 13 residues in the CDR3. Per the germline V gene, CDR1 is SGDLS and CDR2 is YYNGEE. The CDR3 DNA is TGTGCCAGCAGCGGCGACAACTCCTACGAGCAGTACTTC. Residues: CASSGDNSYEQYF.

The chain uses TRBV6-1 and TRBJ2-7, with TRBD2 identical over 8 bases. This CDR3 contains 15 residues. CDR1 is MNHNS and CDR2 is SASEGT in the germline V gene. The V and J ends lost 8 bases and 2 bases, in that order; junction bases with no gene match: 11. Here the CDR3 DNA reads TGTGCCAGCTTTATCGGGGGGGCCACCGCCTACGAGCAGTACTTC. Translation gives CASFIGGATAYEQYF.